Following are 24 T cell receptor delta chains from one sample sequenced in a study of gamma-delta T cells after stem cell transplantation. TCRdb redid the clone calls on the RT-PCR reads with CATT. The data show about 1,400 delta-chain clones, around 13% seen once. Sequences were obtained from gamma-delta T cells. The source of these receptors is a human donor. It is not recorded whose cells these are; they may come from a transplant donor.

Notes on this clone: This DNA's translation and the protein TCRdb lists, from a much larger clone, do not match at residue 17, likely due to a read error; the protein shown is translated from the DNA. The rearrangement links TRDV2 to TRDJ3, with D maybe TRDD3 (6 bases). CDR1 is GEAIGNYY, CDR2 EKD, per germline. The CDR3 is 19 amino acids. CDR3 sequence: CACDTGGHTSSWDTRQLFF. The CDR3 DNA is TGTGCCTGTGACACCGGGGGACACACCTCGTCCTGGGACACCCGACAGCTGTTTTTC.

This clone is large within its sample. The V gene is TRDV2, the J gene TRDJ1; no definite D call. The germline gives CDR1 GEAIGNYY, CDR2 EKD. This CDR3 has 14 amino acids. Trimming stripped 0 bases from V and 0 bases from J, with 7 bases between. CDR3 DNA sequence: TGTGCCTGTGACACCCTCATTAACACCGATAAACTCATCTTT. This gives the protein CACDTLINTDKLIF.

The table lists this clone with a few counts. The likely explanation is a read error, given a far larger clone one base away. Other DNA sequences of this sample code for an identical CDR3. The chain recombines TRDV2 with TRDJ1; TRDD3 agrees at 13 bases. This CDR3 is 17 amino acids long. CDR1 is GEAIGNYY and CDR2 is EKD in the germline V gene. Here the CDR3 reads CACDDLLGDTGADKLIF. Written as DNA, the CDR3 is TGTGCCTGTGACGACTTACTGGGGGATACGGGCGCCGATAAACTCATATTT.

This clone occurred a few times. This DNA's translation differs at residue 12 from TCRdb's protein, which comes from a much larger clone; a read error is likely, and the protein shown is translated from the DNA. The V gene is TRDV2, the J gene TRDJ1, with D tentatively TRDD2 (7 bases). The CDR3 has 19 amino acids. The germline V gene encodes CDR1 GEAIGNYY and CDR2 EKD. Trimming removed 1 base at V and 4 bases at J, with 27 bases between. CDR3 region: CACDTAGFPTGSYGDKLIF. The CDR3 DNA reads TGTGCCTGTGACACGGCGGGCTTTCCTACTGGGTCTTATGGCGATAAACTCATCTTT.

This clone rates as large. This same CDR3 is encoded by further DNA sequences in the sample. This chain joins TRDV2 and TRDJ1; D gene uncertain. The CDR3 runs 17 residues. V was cut by 1 base and J by 0 bases, with 17 bases left in between. CDR1 and CDR2 from the germline V gene are GEAIGNYY and EKD. CDR3 in amino acids: CACDTLLRKKDTDKLIF. The CDR3 coding sequence is TGTGCCTGTGACACGCTACTGAGGAAGAAGGACACCGATAAACTCATCTTT.

The rearrangement links TRDV2 to TRDJ1; TRDD3 agrees at 13 bases. Germline-derived CDR1 and CDR2 are GEAIGNYY and EKD. The CDR3 covers 18 residues. J lost 0 bases, V lost 3 bases, and 9 bases had no gene match. CDR3 sequence (DNA): TGTGCCTGTGACCCCGTACTGGGGGATACGGGGTACACCGATAAACTCATCTTT. As protein: CACDPVLGDTGYTDKLIF.

This clone was counted between two and nine times. A far larger clone is off by one base, so a read error is likely. Other DNA sequences in this sample translate to the same CDR3. V usage is TRDV2 and J usage is TRDJ1; 8 bases agree with TRDD3. The CDR3 is made up of 17 amino acids. Per germline, CDR1 GEAIGNYY and CDR2 EKD. For the CDR3, the DNA is TGTGCCTGTGACACGATCGGGATACGTCCTTACACTGATAAACTCATCTTT. Translation gives CACDTIGIRPYTDKLIF.

To note about this clone: TCRdb attributes to this sequence the protein of a much larger clone, which differs from the DNA translation at residue 5; a read error is likely, and the protein displayed is translated from the DNA. V gene TRDV2 combines with J gene TRDJ2, with 10 positions matching TRDD3. Trimming at V came to 3 bases and at J to 5 bases, leaving 5 bases not matched to a gene. Germline V gene data show CDR1 as GEAIGNYY and CDR2 as EKD. The CDR3 length is 15 residues. In DNA, the CDR3 is TGTGCCTGTGACCCCGTACTGGGGGATACAGCACAACTCTTCTTT. Amino acid sequence: CACDPVLGDTAQLFF.

As regards this clone: A read error is likely here: a far larger clone is one base away. Within the sample, other DNA sequences also encode this same CDR3. This chain connects TRDV2 to TRDJ1, with 11 nucleotides matching TRDD3. V was pared by 3 bases and J by 2 bases, with 19 bases of the junction left unmatched. The CDR3 spans 20 residues. Germline CDR1 reads GEAIGNYY; CDR2 reads EKD. The CDR3 loop reads CACDLMSAGLGDTSTDKLIF. Written as DNA, the CDR3 is TGTGCCTGTGACTTGATGTCGGCGGGGCTGGGGGATACATCAACCGATAAACTCATCTTT.

Regarding this clone: A far larger clone is just one base off, so this is likely a read error. Other DNA sequences in the sample encode the same CDR3. The chain recombines TRDV2 with TRDJ1; 9 bases are a match to TRDD3. The V gene's germline CDR1 is GEAIGNYY and CDR2 EKD. This CDR3 is built from 15 residues. The CDR3 DNA reads as TGTGCCTGTGACCCTTTACTGGGGGACACAGATAAACTCATCTTT. Translation gives CACDPLLGDTDKLIF.

Turning to this clone: This probably arose from a read error, given a far larger clone one base away. The sample holds other DNA sequences that translate to the same CDR3. The chain links TRDV2 to TRDJ3; D ambiguous. The CDR3 covers 19 residues. Germline values: CDR1 GEAIGNYY, CDR2 EKD. For the CDR3, the DNA is TGTGCATGTGACACCGGAATGCAGGGAGGCTCCTGGGACACCCGACAGATGTTTTTC. Encoded protein: CACDTGMQGGSWDTRQMFF.

This clone has only a few counts. The protein TCRdb lists belongs to a much larger clone and differs from this DNA's translation at residue 14, which points to a read error; the protein shown is made from the DNA. CDR3 DNA: TGTGCCTGTGACACGGCGGGCTTTCCTACTGGGGCTTATGACGATAAACTCATCTTT. Encoded protein: CACDTAGFPTGAYDDKLIF. The V gene is TRDV2, the J gene TRDJ1, with D perhaps matching TRDD2 or TRDD3 (7 bases each). This CDR3 contains 19 residues. V was trimmed by 1 base and J by 4 bases, leaving 27 bases between them. CDR1 and CDR2 from the germline V gene are GEAIGNYY and EKD.

Concerning this clone itself: For this DNA, TCRdb reports the protein of a much larger clone, which diverges at residue 15, most likely from a read error; the protein presented here is translated directly from the DNA. V usage is TRDV2 and J usage is TRDJ1; 11 nucleotides align to TRDD3. V gave up 2 bases and J gave up 12 bases; unmatched junction bases: 19. This CDR3 comprises 17 residues. In germline, CDR1 is GEAIGNYY, CDR2 EKD. The CDR3 protein is CACDKVKLGDIQEKFIF. For the CDR3, the DNA is TGTGCCTGTGACAAAGTCAAACTGGGGGATATTCAAGAGAAATTCATCTTT.

There are a few counts of this clone. TCRdb lists the protein of a much larger clone for this DNA, which differs at residue 8, so this is likely a read error; the protein given here is translated from the DNA itself. V usage is TRDV2 and J usage is TRDJ1; TRDD3 aligns across 7 bases. Germline loops: CDR1 GEAIGNYY, CDR2 EKD. The CDR3 is 17 residues long. V shed 3 bases and J 2 bases; nucleotides not matched to a gene: 14. Written as DNA, the CDR3 is TGTGCCTGTGACCCGGTACTGGTGGATACGGGAACCGATAAACTCATCTTT. Amino acid sequence: CACDPVLVDTGTDKLIF.

Details on this clone: This is likely an artifact of a read error, given a far larger clone one base away. This chain connects TRDV2 to TRDJ3; 8 nucleotides match TRDD3. Germline lookup yields CDR1 GEAIGNYY and CDR2 EKD. The CDR3 has 22 amino acids. The CDR3 DNA sequence: TGTGCCGGTGACACCGGGGATTTACTGGGGGCTGCGAGCTCCTGGGACACCCGACAGATGTTTTTC. Translation: CAGDTGDLLGAASSWDTRQMFF.

By share of the sample, this clone is large (0.1 to 1%). The chain recombines TRDV2 with TRDJ3; a weak D match, TRDD3 (6 bases). Deletions cut 0 bases from V and 0 bases from J, with 8 bases between. In germline, CDR1 is GEAIGNYY, CDR2 EKD. The CDR3 is 17 residues long. The DNA of the CDR3 is TGTGCCTGTGACACCGTACTGGGCTCCTGGGACACCCGACAGATGTTTTTC. It codes for CACDTVLGSWDTRQMFF.

As regards this clone: A far larger clone differs by one base, so this is likely a read error. V and J are TRDV2 and TRDJ1, with 9 nucleotides matching TRDD3. The length of the CDR3 is 13 residues. Germline V CDR1 and CDR2: GEAIGNYY, EKD. Losses at the gene ends were 7 bases for V and 6 bases for J; bases not matched to a gene: 8. CDR3 DNA sequence: TGTGCCTGGGACGGACTGGGGGAGAATAAACTCATCTTT. Residues: CAWDGLGENKLIF.

This clone has only a few counts. The protein given by TCRdb reflects a much larger clone and differs at residue 13 from this DNA's translation, likely from a read error; the protein shown is the DNA's translation. The J gene is TRDJ1, the V gene TRDV2, with TRDD3 matching 11 bases. Trimming at V came to 3 bases and at J to 9 bases, leaving 17 bases not matched to a gene. The CDR3 is 17 amino acids. Germline V gene sequence: CDR1 GEAIGNYY, CDR2 EKD. CDR3 nucleotide sequence: TGTGCCTGTGACTCATGGACCGCCGGACTGGGGGATAGTGAACTCATCTTT. This encodes CACDSWTAGLGDSELIF.

This clone occurred a few times. It is likely a read error: a sequence one base away is far more abundant. This chain connects TRDV2 to TRDJ1, with D perhaps matching TRDD3 (5 bases). The J call is in doubt because the DNA end fits TRDJ2 better. CDR1 GEAIGNYY and CDR2 EKD come from the germline V gene. The CDR3 length is 16 residues. CDR3 coding DNA: TGTGCCTGTGACACCCTGGGAGCTACCGGCACCGATAAACTCTTCTTT. It yields the protein CACDTLGATGTDKLFF.

This clone came up a few times. A far larger clone is only one base removed, so a read error is likely. Other DNA variants within this sample encode the same CDR3. The chain is built from TRDV2 and TRDJ1, with 11 bases lining up with TRDD3. CDR1 GEAIGNYY and CDR2 EKD come from the germline V gene. CDR3 size: 15 residues. The CDR3 DNA follows: TGTGCCTGTGACACCGTGGGGGATACGAACGATAAACTCATTTTT. Its protein is CACDTVGDTNDKLIF.

A note on this clone: This sequence is one base from a far larger clone and is likely a read error. The rearrangement joins TRDV2 to TRDJ1, with TRDD3 matching 12 bases. Germline V gene lookup returns CDR1 GEAIGNYY and CDR2 EKD. The trim removed 0 bases at V and 5 bases at J, leaving 24 bases unmatched. This CDR3 region has 22 residues. The CDR3 DNA is TGTGCCTGTGACACCGCCTCCTACAGTGGTTTCGGTACTGGGGGATACTGGGATAAACTCATCTTT. Translation: CACDTASYSGFGTGGYWDKLIF.

Of note for this clone: TCRdb records a much larger clone's protein for this DNA, with a difference at residue 9 that likely arises from a read error; the protein given is the translation of the DNA. The V gene is TRDV2, the J gene TRDJ1, with D perhaps TRDD3 (6 bases). The CDR3 covers 18 residues. Deletions cut 1 base from V and 1 base from J, with 21 bases between. Per germline, CDR1 GEAIGNYY and CDR2 EKD. The CDR3 loop is CACDTILARGSITDKLIF. The CDR3, as DNA: TGTGCCTGTGACACTATTCTAGCTAGGGGATCGATCACCGATAAACTCATCTTT.

This clone was seen only a few times. The mismatch at residue 13 between this DNA's translation and the TCRdb protein of a much larger clone likely reflects a read error; the protein shown is translated from the DNA. The V call is TRDV2, the J call TRDJ3, with D possibly being TRDD3 (6 bases). CDR1 GEAIGNYY and CDR2 EKD come from the germline V gene. There are 19 residues in the CDR3. CDR3 amino acids: CACDTGMQGGSWGTRQMFF. The CDR3 nucleotides read TGTGCCTGTGACACCGGAATGCAGGGAGGCTCCTGGGGCACCCGACAGATGTTTTTC.

A note on this clone: The protein TCRdb gives is from a much larger clone and does not agree with this DNA's translation at residue 11, likely a read error; the protein shown here comes from the DNA. This chain links TRDV2 with TRDJ1; D is possibly TRDD1 or TRDD3 (5 bases each). The CDR3 runs 14 residues. Looked up from germline, CDR1 is GEAIGNYY and CDR2 is EKD. CDR3 protein: CACDQILDADQLIF. CDR3 in DNA: TGTGCCTGTGACCAAATACTGGACGCCGATCAACTCATCTTT.